This passage covers 13 T cell receptor beta chains from one sample sequenced in a study of post-analysis software for immune sequencing data. Study-level findings and limits: The five TRBV segments detected at higher frequency in patients than in controls included TRBV5-6, TRBV5-1 and TRBV20-1.

No antigens are known for them. TCR beta cDNA libraries had unique molecular identifiers. From the PCR reads, TCRdb called clonotypes with MiXCR, one entry per CDR3 protein. The sample holds some 260,000 distinct CDR3 sequences, 36% seen once. The specimen was blood. All receptors come from a girl aged 5 to 17 with multiple sclerosis.

The rearrangement links TRBV12-3 or TRBV12-4 to TRBJ2-5; 11 bases fit TRBD2. Germline trimming cut 3 bases from V and 0 bases from J; bases unmatched to any gene: 3. The CDR3 contains 16 residues. CDR3 sequence reads: CASSLRLAGYQETQYF. In DNA, the CDR3 is TGTGCCAGCAGTTTGCGACTAGCGGGGTACCAAGAGACCCAGTACTTC.

The chain uses TRBV5-1 and TRBJ2-5; the D gene is possibly TRBD2 (6 bases). The CDR3 runs 14 residues. Germline CDR1 reads SGHRS; CDR2 reads YFSETQ. V was clipped by 2 bases and J by 2 bases, with 10 bases between them. The CDR3 is CASSFLGTQETQYF. In DNA, the CDR3 is TGCGCCAGCAGCTTCCTTGGGACTCAAGAGACCCAGTACTTC.

Ten or more counts support this clonotype. V is TRBV7-2 and J is TRBJ1-4; no clear D gene. The CDR3 loop spans 14 amino acids. In germline, CDR1 is SGHTA, CDR2 FQGNSA. Trimming left V 1 base short and J 4 bases short, with 7 bases between. Here the CDR3 DNA reads TGTGCCAGCAGCTTAGAAGGGAGTAATGAAAAACTGTTTTTT. It yields the protein CASSLEGSNEKLFF.

This clonotype was observed a handful of times. This chain links TRBV20-1 with TRBJ2-2; TRBD2 matches 9 bases. CDR1 and CDR2 from the germline V gene are DFQATT and SNEGSKA (reference sequence). The CDR3 is made up of 15 amino acids. V shed 6 bases, J shed 5 bases, and the junction held 10 bases outside the gene matches. This chain's CDR3 is CSAARRSGGTGELFF. The CDR3 DNA reads as TGCAGTGCCGCCCGAAGGAGCGGGGGGACCGGGGAGCTGTTTTTT.

Turning to this clonotype: A much bigger clone sits one base away, suggesting this may be a read error. The chain uses TRBV12-3 or TRBV12-4 and TRBJ1-1; TRBD1 might be the D (5 bases). V lost 6 bases, J lost 1 base, and 12 bases lay in between. This CDR3 has 14 residues. Here the CDR3 reads CASRLLGTNTEAFF. CDR3 DNA: TGTGCCAGCAGGTTGCTGGGGACGAACACTGAAGCTTTCTTT.

A remark on this clonotype: Given a much more abundant clone one base away, this may be a read error. The chain carries TRBV9 and TRBJ2-1, with TRBD1 as a possible D gene (6 bases). This CDR3 comprises 15 residues. CDR1 is SGDLS and CDR2 is YYNGEE in the germline V gene. The CDR3 spells CAGSVRGHTYNEQFF. The CDR3 DNA reads TGTGCCGGCAGCGTCCGGGGACATACTTACAATGAGCAGTTCTTC.

This clonotype was seen more than once but under ten times. The J gene is TRBJ1-1, the V gene TRBV20-1; D gene ambiguous. The V and J ends lost 0 bases and 3 bases respectively, with 17 bases between them. The CDR3 is 16 amino acids. CDR1 and CDR2 (germline): DFQATT, SNEGSKA (reference sequence). The CDR3 coding sequence is TGCAGTGCTAGAGAGCGCCTAGCGAGGTCGGACACTGAAGCTTTCTTT. Translated, it gives CSARERLARSDTEAFF.

The V gene is TRBV7-9, the J gene TRBJ2-1, with TRBD2 as a possible D gene (6 bases). The CDR3 extends over 12 amino acids. Germline V lookup: CDR1 SEHNR, CDR2 FQNEAQ (reference sequence). V shed 6 bases and J shed 8 bases, with 11 bases lying between them. CDR3 loop: CASRREGDEQFF. The CDR3 region has the DNA TGTGCCAGCAGGCGGGAAGGGGATGAGCAGTTCTTC. The variable domain in full, completed from reference TRBV7-9 and TRBJ2-1, reads DTGVSQNPRHKITKRGQNVTFRCDPISEHNRLYWYRQTLGQGPEFLTYFQNEAQLEKSRLLSDRFSAERPKGSFSTLEIQRTEQGDSAMYLCASRREGDEQFFGPGTRLTVL.

The CDR3 is CASSLGPANYEQYF. The DNA of the CDR3 is TGTGCCAGCAGCTTAGGACCAGCGAACTACGAGCAGTACTTC. The chain employs TRBV7-2 and TRBJ2-5, with D unresolved. The DNA end is more similar to TRBJ2-7, so the J call may be wrong. This CDR3 has 14 amino acids. Germline lookup yields CDR1 SGHTA and CDR2 FQGNSA.

The V and J genes are TRBV5-1 and TRBJ1-1; D might be TRBD1 (6 bases). The CDR3 sequence is 16 residues long. CDR1 SGHRS and CDR2 YFSETQ come from the germline V gene. V lost 4 bases to trimming and J lost 0 bases, with 16 bases between them. CDR3 nucleotide sequence: TGCGCCAGCAGCCAGGGACATCTAACGGTGAACACTGAAGCTTTCTTT. Translation: CASSQGHLTVNTEAFF.

This clonotype has more than one count but fewer than ten. V gene TRBV7-3 combines with J gene TRBJ1-1; a possible D gene is TRBD1 (6 bases). The germline V gene encodes CDR1 SGHTA and CDR2 FQGTGA. This CDR3 has 13 amino acids. Trimming left V 5 bases short and J 6 bases short, with 13 bases between. The DNA of the CDR3 is TGTGCCAGCAGCCGAGCCAGGGGCTCTGAAGCTTTCTTT. Translation gives CASSRARGSEAFF. The full variable domain, rest sourced from reference TRBV7-3 and TRBJ1-1, is GAGVSQTPSNKVTEKGKYVELRCDPISGHTALYWYRQSLGQGPEFLIYFQGTGAADDSGLPNDRFFAVRPEGSVSTLKIQRTERGDSAVYLCASSRARGSEAFFGQGTRLTVV.

This clonotype was detected ten times or more. The V and J genes are TRBV12-3 or TRBV12-4 and TRBJ2-3, with TRBD2 matching over 12 bases. J lost 12 bases, V lost 3 bases, and 7 bases had no gene match. CDR3 length: 14 residues. CDR3 sequence: CASSFRTSGRPQYF. The CDR3 nucleotides are TGTGCCAGCAGTTTTCGAACTAGCGGGAGGCCTCAGTATTTT.

Concerning this clonotype: One base away lies a much larger clone, so this may be a sequencing read error. The chain joins TRBV29-1 to TRBJ1-4; D remains ambiguous. Per germline, CDR1 SQVTM and CDR2 ANQGSEA. This CDR3 spans 11 amino acids. The CDR3 sequence is CSVIEVEELFF. In DNA form, the CDR3 reads TGCAGCGTTATCGAAGTTGAAGAACTGTTTTTT.